Listed here are 18 T cell receptor beta chains from one sample, sequenced in a study of blood T cells in healthy people across ages (dated by TCRdb to the mid-2010s). The library was obtained by 5' RACE. For sequencing, an Illumina HiSeq 2500 was employed. A second PCR of about 6 to 11 cycles was run with a J-beta primer mix and a sample-barcoded 5' primer. TCRdb ran its own pipeline on the public reads, namely fastp trimming at Q25 and MiXCR clone calling, and kept in-frame beta chains. Identical CDR3 protein sequences are pooled into one entry, listed with their most common genes and DNA. The sample data list about 1.4 million distinct CDR3 sequences, and around 59% of these were observed just once. 5.5% to 8% of the sample belongs to the ten largest clones. The sequencing input was blood. These receptors came from a man between 18 and 29 years old in good health.

Comments on this clonotype: This clone may be a read error of a much larger clone one base away. The J gene is TRBJ2-2, the V gene TRBV10-3, with D unresolved. The germline CDR1 and CDR2 sequences are ENHRY and SYGVKD. The CDR3 contains 13 residues. The V and J ends lost 3 bases and 7 bases respectively, with 9 bases between them. DNA for the CDR3: TGTGCCATCAGTGAAGGAACAATCGGGGAGCTGTTTTTT. Translated, it gives CAISEGTIGELFF.

This sequence joins TRBV6-6 and TRBJ2-3, with 10 bases that match TRBD1. From germline, CDR1 is MNHNY and CDR2 SVGAGI (reference sequence). The CDR3 runs to 14 residues. The junction had 6 bases not matched to a gene; V was cut back by 7 bases and J by 5 bases. This CDR3 is CASTPGQGGDTQYF. As DNA, the CDR3 is TGTGCCAGCACCCCTGGACAGGGGGGAGATACGCAGTATTTT.

The chain carries TRBV20-1 and TRBJ2-5, with TRBD2 matching over 15 bases. Germline CDR1 is DFQATT and CDR2 is SNEGSKA (reference sequence). The CDR3 runs to 17 residues. V shed 1 base and J 4 bases; nucleotides not matched to a gene: 7. The CDR3 region has the DNA TGCAGTGCTAGAGTAGGGACTAGCGGGGGGTGGGCAGAGACCCAGTACTTC. This gives the protein CSARVGTSGGWAETQYF.

The chain links TRBV13 to TRBJ2-3, with a tentative D call TRBD2 (5 bases). Trimming stripped 8 bases from V and 6 bases from J, with 15 bases between. The CDR3 consists of 13 residues. The V gene's germline CDR1 is PRHDT and CDR2 FYEKMQ (reference sequence). Written as DNA, the CDR3 is TGTGCCAGCCGGAGGTCCTCAGAGGATACGCAGTATTTT. As protein: CASRRSSEDTQYF.

V and J are TRBV27 and TRBJ1-2, with D perhaps matching TRBD1 (5 bases). V was clipped by 7 bases and J by 8 bases, with 17 bases between them. The CDR3 sequence is 13 residues long. Germline CDR1 MNHEY, CDR2 SMNVEV (reference sequence). Here the CDR3 DNA reads TGTGCCAGCACCCACCTCGGGGGAAACGGCTACACCTTC. Translation gives CASTHLGGNGYTF.

The chain recombines TRBV27 with TRBJ2-4; possibly TRBD1 for D (7 bases). The closer fit of TRBJ2-7 to the DNA end suggests the J call may be wrong. The CDR3 contains 15 residues. The germline gives CDR1 MNHEY, CDR2 SMNVEV (reference sequence). CDR3 residues: CASSTLQGRWDEQYF. CDR3 coding DNA: TGTGCCAGCAGTACCCTACAGGGGAGGTGGGACGAGCAGTACTTC.

This chain connects TRBV11-3 to TRBJ2-3; 8 nucleotides agree with TRBD2. CDR1 is SGHNT, CDR2 YENEEA, per germline. The length of the CDR3 is 15 residues. With V trimmed by 3 bases and J by 1 base, 3 bases remained unmatched. The CDR3 is CASSFSTSGTDTQYF. In DNA, the CDR3 is TGTGCCAGCAGCTTTTCGACTAGCGGCACAGATACGCAGTATTTT.

The chain joins TRBV6-2 or TRBV6-3 to TRBJ2-7; TRBD1 matches at 7 bases. Per the germline V gene, CDR1 is MNHEY and CDR2 is SVGEGT. Losses at the gene ends were 2 bases for V and 2 bases for J; bases not matched to a gene: 3. The CDR3 is 14 amino acids. The chain's CDR3 is CASSYNQGAYEQYF. In DNA form, the CDR3 reads TGTGCCAGCAGTTACAACCAGGGGGCCTACGAGCAGTACTTC.

This clonotype was seen once. The J gene is TRBJ2-5, the V gene TRBV3-1; the match to TRBD2 covers 11 bases. The V segment lost 4 bases and the J segment 2 bases; nucleotides outside the gene matches: 9. The CDR3 is 17 residues long. Germline V gene data show CDR1 as LGHDT and CDR2 as YNNKEL (reference sequence). DNA of the CDR3: TGTGCCAGCAGCCCATACTCTAGCGGGGGGCTTCAAGAGACCCAGTACTTC. Its protein is CASSPYSSGGLQETQYF.

A remark on this clonotype: One end of the junction fails to match germline, which may point to a read error. The chain couples TRBV6-1 to TRBJ1-1; D is ambiguous. CDR3 length: 15 residues. Germline assignment: CDR1 MNHNS and CDR2 SASEGT. The CDR3 is CASSEWVRPYTQAFF. For the CDR3, the DNA is TGTGCCAGCAGTGAATGGGTCAGACCTTACACTCAAGCTTTCTTT.

This clonotype was picked up a small number of times. The chain joins TRBV4-3 to TRBJ2-7; 7 nucleotides match TRBD1. The CDR3 runs to 14 residues. V trimming: 3 bases; J trimming: 0 bases; junction bases outside the gene matches: 2. Germline V lookup: CDR1 LGHNA, CDR2 YSLEER. The CDR3 sequence: CASSHDRASYEQYF. For the CDR3, the DNA is TGCGCCAGCAGCCATGACAGGGCCTCCTACGAGCAGTACTTC.

This chain uses TRBV27 with TRBJ2-3; D might be TRBD1 (6 bases). The ends were cut back, 5 bases at V and 6 bases at J, with 15 bases in the middle. The CDR3 is made up of 14 amino acids. The germline V gene has CDR1 MNHEY and CDR2 SMNVEV (reference sequence). CDR3 amino acids: CASSRRNRADTQYF. DNA of the CDR3: TGTGCCAGCAGTCGCAGAAACAGGGCTGATACGCAGTATTTT.

The J gene is TRBJ2-7, the V gene TRBV11-2; TRBD2 might be the D (6 bases). Germline V gene sequence: CDR1 SGHAT, CDR2 FQNNGV. The V and J ends lost 4 bases and 5 bases respectively, with 18 bases between them. This CDR3 spans 15 amino acids. The CDR3 sequence: CASSSLRQGRNEQYF. CDR3 DNA: TGTGCCAGCAGCTCGCTCAGGCAAGGGAGGAACGAGCAGTACTTC.

The chain is built from TRBV4-2 and TRBJ2-1; TRBD2 aligns across 8 bases. Trimming took 4 bases from V and 4 from J; bases not matched to a gene: 9. Germline assignment: CDR1 LGHNA and CDR2 YNFKEQ. This CDR3 comprises 16 residues. The CDR3 is CASSPRGLASYNEQFF. CDR3 in DNA: TGTGCCAGCAGCCCACGTGGACTAGCAAGTTACAATGAGCAGTTCTTC.

The chain is built from TRBV5-1 and TRBJ2-7; no clear D. Looked up from germline, CDR1 is SGHRS and CDR2 is YFSETQ. The V end was cut by 4 bases, the J end by 3 bases, with 11 bases between. The CDR3 totals 13 residues. CDR3 bases: TGCGCCAGCAGCACCGGAAGTAACTACGAGCAGTACTTC. Amino acids: CASSTGSNYEQYF.

The chain has TRBV20-1 and TRBJ1-6; maybe TRBD1 (5 bases). This CDR3 contains 13 residues. The germline gives CDR1 DFQATT, CDR2 SNEGSKA (reference sequence). Trimming removed 2 bases from V and 7 bases from J, with 9 bases in between. CDR3 DNA sequence: TGCAGTGCTAGACCCAGGGAGAATTCACCCCTCCACTTT. This sequence encodes CSARPRENSPLHF.

The chain couples TRBV29-1 to TRBJ2-3, with TRBD2 identical over 12 bases. Germline trimming cut 7 bases from V and 2 bases from J; bases unmatched to any gene: 7. CDR1 is SQVTM and CDR2 is ANQGSEA in the germline V gene. This CDR3 spans 15 amino acids. The CDR3 is CSGRLAGADTDTQYF. CDR3 sequence (DNA): TGCAGCGGCCGACTAGCGGGAGCGGACACAGATACGCAGTATTTT.

This sequence joins TRBV5-1 and TRBJ2-7, with D possibly called TRBD1 or TRBD2 (5 bases each). Trimming cost V 2 bases and J 0 bases, with 15 bases left between them. The CDR3 spans 16 residues. Looked up from germline, CDR1 is SGHRS and CDR2 is YFSETQ. This CDR3 is CASSFGGSHSSYEQYF. CDR3 in DNA: TGCGCCAGCAGCTTTGGGGGAAGCCATAGCTCCTACGAGCAGTACTTC.